This T cell receptor (beta chain) emerged from a study of T cells in Graves' hyperthyroidism and ophthalmopathy. Template material for amplifying TCR beta CDR3 regions consisted of RNA transcripts. HTBI primers drove first-round RT-PCR of the TCR CDR3. Each CDR3 protein gets one entry after TCRdb re-called the multiplex PCR reads with MiXCR. Altogether over 300,000 distinct CDR3 sequences are present, approximately 15% being singletons, with the ten largest covering 9.5% to 12%. This CDR3 comprises 19 residues. Per the germline V gene, CDR1 is KGHDR and CDR2 is SFDVKD. Unmatched junction bases numbered 18, after V lost 7 bases and J lost 3 bases.

This TCR was recovered from a woman in her fifties or sixties with Graves' hyperthyroidism. The chain uses TRBV24-1 and TRBJ2-1, with 9 bases that match TRBD2. Sequencing was performed on blood. Here the CDR3 reads CATSRGDGGRALYYNEQFF. The CDR3 nucleotides are TGTGCCACCAGCAGGGGGGATGGCGGGAGGGCCTTGTACTACAATGAGCAGTTCTTC.